This T cell receptor (beta chain) was found in a study of blood T cell repertoires in COVID-19 (dated by TCRdb to 2020 to 2022). Study-wide context: For ImmuneRACE Cohort 3, a participant was defined as recovered based on two consecutive negative NP/OP PCR tests, clearance by a healthcare professional, or resolution of symptoms. Where available, HLA class I and class II types were taken from metadata supplied by the sample provider and were not determined by assay-based typing. The prospective study material was composed of cDNA or gDNA derived from T cells, B-cell-depleted T cells, or PBMCs. The sample metadata nearly always contained a de-identified subject ID, COVID-19 status, age in years and sex. Deeply sampled blood TCRbeta repertoires from subjects exposed to, actively infected with, or recovered from COVID-19 were included in the dataset. Samples covering the acute and convalescent phases of COVID-19 were provided by collaborators in the United States, Italy and Spain. The samples were drawn from two sources: the first 160 participants of the ongoing ImmuneRACE study, and 950 to 1,500 subjects contributed by 6 global collaborators. The repertoires were made available in a free public database intended to serve as a resource for research on the immune response to SARS-CoV-2. The study at large found these results: The amount of clinical and demographic metadata varied by source and participant and was provided uncurated.

Note on this clone: This clone's antigen is unknown. Per-base qualities were not stored, and no clone one base away is much larger.

Participants in the prospective study were aged about 18 to 95 years, lived in 20 to 30 United States geographic areas, and enrolled through a virtual design. Cohort assignment in the prospective study relied on participant-reported clinical history from a screening survey and a study questionnaire. Mobile phlebotomists in the prospective study collected whole blood, serum and a nasopharyngeal or oropharyngeal swab from every participant. Participants in the prospective study had the option to provide additional blood draws and questionnaires over a roughly two-month period. Prospective study blood samples were shipped either frozen or at room temperature before DNA extraction. TCRbeta CDR3 regions were amplified from genomic DNA using the immunoSEQ Assay, a bias-controlled multiplex PCR. Per the authors' processing: The number of nucleated cells in each sample was estimated by amplification of reference gene primers within the assay. To quantify the absolute abundance of each unique TCRbeta CDR3 rearrangement, sequence reads were collapsed and filtered. For each sample, productive Simpson clonality was calculated by taking the square root of Simpson's diversity index across productive rearrangements. TCRdb stores this immuneACCESS table with in-frame sequences only. Part of the clones is absent; in the studies checked, under half of the shortfall reflects unresolved V genes, and no reason is known for the rest. The DNA gave D and trimming, while V, J and clone size come from that table. In this sample the table shows 120,000 to 150,000 clones, approximately 84% of which occur a single time. The top ten clones comprise roughly 4.3% of the sample.

Sequencing was done on a sample of PBMCs or T cells enriched from blood (not recorded which). This TCR was recovered from a man aged 45 to 65 in a cohort exposed to, infected with or recovered from COVID-19 (not recorded which).

CDR3 loop: CSVWGLAGVATDTQYF. Read as DNA, the sequence is TGCAGCGTCTGGGGACTAGCGGGAGTAGCCACAGATACGCAGTATTTT. Here the chain combines TRBV29-1 and TRBJ2-3; 14 bases in the junction line up with TRBD2. CDR1 and CDR2 were assigned from the germline V gene as SQVTM and ANQGSEA. The CDR3, cysteine through phenylalanine, is 16 amino acids long. Of all the DNA, just the CDR3 is kept, 48 bases in frame from base 1. V is pruned by 6 bases and J by 2 bases, leaving 7 bases of the junction without a gene match.